One sample yielded the 20 T cell receptor beta chains listed below, sequenced in a study of blood T cells in healthy people across ages. Together with a sample-barcoded 5' primer, a J-beta primer mix was included in a second PCR lasting roughly 6 to 12 cycles. Using its own MiXCR run on the 5' RACE reads, TCRdb lists one record per CDR3 protein. The table lists about 930,000 distinct CDR3 sequences, just under 30% of them singletons. The same sample was also used in a study of T cells of mothers and their children.

Sequenced material: blood. These receptors came from a middle-aged woman in good health.

The CDR3 here is CASSLTGEAYGYTF. The CDR3, as DNA: TGCGCCAGCAGCCTGACAGGAGAAGCCTATGGCTACACCTTC. The chain joins TRBV5-1 to TRBJ1-2; a possible D gene is TRBD1 (6 bases). Germline V gene data show CDR1 as SGHRS and CDR2 as YFSETQ. The CDR3 covers 14 residues. Trimming removed 4 bases at V and 4 bases at J, with 14 bases between.

In this sample, this clonotype turned up a few times. The chain is built from TRBV27 and TRBJ2-6, with D possibly TRBD1 on 5 matching bases. Germline CDR1 is MNHEY and CDR2 is SMNVEV (reference sequence). Trimming removed 7 bases at V and 0 bases at J, with 16 bases between. The CDR3 spans 17 residues. For the CDR3, the DNA is TGTGCCAGCACTTCCTATCAGGGATTCTCTGGGGCCAACGTCCTGACTTTC. Its protein is CASTSYQGFSGANVLTF. The full variable domain, with the rest looked up from reference TRBV27 and TRBJ2-6, is EAQVTQNPRYLITVTGKKLTVTCSQNMNHEYMSWYRQDPGLGLRQIYYSMNVEVTDKGDVPEGYKVSRKEKRNFPLILESPSPNQTSLYFCASTSYQGFSGANVLTFGAGSRLTVL.

The chain has TRBV12-3 or TRBV12-4 and TRBJ1-2, with D hard to call. With 8 bases removed from V and 7 bases from J, the gap between germline ends came to 14 bases. The CDR3 spans 12 residues. The CDR3 nucleotides are TGTGCCAGCGGGTCCCCTGACTGTGGCTACACCTTC. It translates to CASGSPDCGYTF.

This rearrangement joins TRBV20-1 to TRBJ2-7; 7 positions match TRBD2. CDR3 length equals 16 residues. J lost 0 bases, V lost 0 bases, and 8 bases had no gene match. CDR1 is DFQATT, CDR2 SNEGSKA, per germline (reference sequence). The CDR3 loop is CSARDHIRDYSYEQYF. CDR3 nucleotides: TGCAGTGCTAGAGATCATATAAGGGACTACTCCTACGAGCAGTACTTC.

The chain combines TRBV7-2 with TRBJ2-5; TRBD1 might be the D (6 bases). The CDR3 consists of 16 residues. Germline-derived CDR1 and CDR2 are SGHTA and FQGNSA. V lost 5 bases and J lost 11, with 27 bases in between. CDR3 loop: CASSLGPQGIRYKQYF. CDR3 in DNA: TGTGCCAGCAGCCTAGGCCCGCAGGGGATCCGTTACAAGCAGTACTTC.

The chain joins TRBV20-1 to TRBJ2-3; D gene uncertain. Trimming stripped 3 bases from V and 1 base from J, with 11 bases between. The V gene's germline CDR1 is DFQATT and CDR2 SNEGSKA (reference sequence). The CDR3 is 14 residues long. CDR3 sequence (DNA): TGCAGTGCTAGTGGGGATCCGCGCACAGATACGCAGTATTTT. This gives the protein CSASGDPRTDTQYF.

This clonotype was picked up many times. V is TRBV29-1 and J is TRBJ2-2, with 15 bases fitting TRBD2. Germline V CDR1 and CDR2: SQVTM, ANQGSEA. This CDR3 is 16 amino acids long. Unmatched junction bases numbered 4, after V lost 5 bases and J lost 3 bases. The CDR3 loop reads CSVRTSGGAHTGELFF. CDR3 nucleotides: TGCAGCGTTCGGACTAGCGGGGGGGCCCACACCGGGGAGCTGTTTTTT.

The rearrangement links TRBV9 to TRBJ2-2; D could derive from TRBD1 or TRBD2 (6 bases each). Deletions cut 0 bases from V and 6 bases from J, with 9 bases between. From germline, CDR1 is SGDLS and CDR2 YYNGEE. The CDR3 extends over 14 amino acids. The DNA for the CDR3 is TGTGCCAGCAGCGTAGAGGGGGGCCCCGGGGAGCTGTTTTTT. It codes for CASSVEGGPGELFF.

A few counts support this clonotype. The gene calls are TRBV19 and TRBJ1-5; D is undetermined. The CDR3 is made up of 15 amino acids. V lost 0 bases to trimming and J lost 5 bases, with 11 bases between them. Looked up from germline, CDR1 is LNHDA and CDR2 is SQIVND (reference sequence). Written as DNA, the CDR3 is TGTGCCAGTAGTATAGATAAGACAAACTATCAGCCCCAGCATTTT. Amino acids: CASSIDKTNYQPQHF. The entire variable domain, with the rest obtained from reference TRBV19 and TRBJ1-5, is as follows: DGGITQSPKYLFRKEGQNVTLSCEQNLNHDAMYWYRQDPGQGLRLIYYSQIVNDFQKGDIAEGYSVSREKKESFPLTVTSAQKNPTAFYLCASSIDKTNYQPQHFGDGTRLSIL.

This clonotype has more than one count but fewer than ten. The V call is TRBV28, the J call TRBJ2-4; D possibly matches TRBD1 or TRBD2 (5 bases each). The last part of the DNA fits TRBJ2-7 better; the J call may be wrong. The CDR3 runs 12 residues. Germline V gene lookup returns CDR1 MDHEN and CDR2 SYDVKM. DNA for the CDR3: TGTGCCAGCAGATTCCTAGGGACCGAGCAGTACTTC. Encoded protein: CASRFLGTEQYF.

The chain recombines TRBV20-1 with TRBJ2-1, with 11 bases fitting TRBD1. CDR1 and CDR2 (germline): DFQATT, SNEGSKA (reference sequence). This CDR3 has 15 residues. The CDR3 region has the DNA TGCAGCCAAAGGGGGGGGACAGGGGGTTACAATGAGCAGTTCTTC. This encodes CSQRGGTGGYNEQFF.

This clonotype was detected ten times or more. The V call is TRBV5-1, the J call TRBJ1-2, with a possible D match to TRBD1 (6 bases). CDR3 length: 20 amino acids. CDR1 and CDR2 (germline): SGHRS, YFSETQ. Trimming left V 5 bases short and J 0 bases short, with 29 bases between. CDR3 residues: CASRRSRDIVPSDTNYGYTF. The CDR3 DNA sequence: TGCGCCAGCAGGAGATCCCGGGACATCGTCCCATCAGATACTAACTATGGCTACACCTTC.

The chain links TRBV20-1 to TRBJ1-2; D gene ambiguous. CDR1 is DFQATT, CDR2 SNEGSKA, per germline (reference sequence). CDR3 size: 12 residues. V lost 1 base and J lost 6, with 9 bases in between. Written as DNA, the CDR3 is TGCAGTGCTAGAGTCATTGGGGATGGCTACACCTTC. Encoded protein: CSARVIGDGYTF.

This clonotype showed up just a few times. It may be a read error: a sequence one base away is much more abundant. This rearrangement joins TRBV5-1 to TRBJ2-1; D possibly uses TRBD1 or TRBD2 (5 bases each). CDR3 length equals 14 residues. The germline V and J ends were trimmed by 3 bases and 6 bases, with 13 bases remaining between them. Germline CDR1 SGHRS, CDR2 YFSETQ. For the CDR3, the DNA is TGCGCCAGCAGCTGGCGGTCAGGGAGCAATGAGCAGTTCTTC. Residues: CASSWRSGSNEQFF.

As to this clonotype: A much larger clone lies one base from this, so it may be a read error. The chain uses TRBV7-2 and TRBJ2-7, with unresolved D. The V end lost 1 base, the J end lost 3 bases, and 16 bases lay between the germline ends. CDR3 size: 16 residues. Germline lookup yields CDR1 SGHTA and CDR2 FQGNSA. CDR3: CASSLGPSEPVYEQYF. CDR3 coding DNA: TGTGCCAGCAGCTTAGGACCGTCAGAGCCGGTCTACGAGCAGTACTTC.

About this clonotype: A much larger clone lies a single base off, so this may be a read error. V and J are TRBV12-3 or TRBV12-4 and TRBJ2-2, with D unclear. V lost 0 bases and J 7 bases, leaving 6 bases between the germline ends. The CDR3 loop spans 13 amino acids. CDR3 residues: CASSLALIGELFF. DNA of the CDR3: TGTGCCAGCAGTTTAGCCCTCATCGGGGAGCTGTTTTTT.

This clonotype was picked up a small number of times. A read error is possible here, since a much larger clone lies one base away. The gene calls are TRBV7-6 and TRBJ2-4; 9 nucleotides align to TRBD1. The DNA end lines up better with TRBJ2-7; the J call may be wrong. The CDR3 sequence is 15 residues long. Per germline, CDR1 SGHVS and CDR2 FNYEAQ. CDR3 nucleotide sequence: TGTGCCGGCAGCAACCTCGGGACAGGGCTCTACGAGCAGTACTTC. Amino acid sequence: CAGSNLGTGLYEQYF.

This clonotype was seen repeatedly, ten times or more. The rearrangement uses TRBV6-5 and TRBJ1-5; weak D call: TRBD1 (5 bases). The CDR3 spans 14 residues. CDR1 is MNHEY and CDR2 is SVGAGI in the germline V gene. Trimming pared 10 bases from V and 3 bases from J, leaving 16 bases between. CDR3 sequence: CANVTGTLNQPQHF. The CDR3 nucleotides are TGTGCCAACGTTACCGGGACCCTCAATCAGCCCCAGCATTTT.

This clonotype was found many times. The CDR3 bases are TGCGCCAGCAGTCAATCGGACGGAGACAATGAGCAGTTCTTC. Protein sequence: CASSQSDGDNEQFF. The rearrangement joins TRBV23-1 to TRBJ2-1; D is ambiguous. TRBV23-1 qualifies as an ORF whose function is uncertain. Trimming removed 0 bases at V and 5 bases at J, with 8 bases between. CDR3 length: 14 amino acids.

This clonotype was counted many times. V gene TRBV20-1 combines with J gene TRBJ2-1; 13 nucleotides align to TRBD2. The germline CDR1 and CDR2 sequences are DFQATT and SNEGSKA (reference sequence). V lost 4 bases and J lost 0; bases outside the gene matches: 9. The length of the CDR3 is 18 residues. CDR3 bases: TGCAGTGCTAAAAGGACTAGCGGGGGCCCGAGCTCCTACAATGAGCAGTTCTTC. It encodes CSAKRTSGGPSSYNEQFF.